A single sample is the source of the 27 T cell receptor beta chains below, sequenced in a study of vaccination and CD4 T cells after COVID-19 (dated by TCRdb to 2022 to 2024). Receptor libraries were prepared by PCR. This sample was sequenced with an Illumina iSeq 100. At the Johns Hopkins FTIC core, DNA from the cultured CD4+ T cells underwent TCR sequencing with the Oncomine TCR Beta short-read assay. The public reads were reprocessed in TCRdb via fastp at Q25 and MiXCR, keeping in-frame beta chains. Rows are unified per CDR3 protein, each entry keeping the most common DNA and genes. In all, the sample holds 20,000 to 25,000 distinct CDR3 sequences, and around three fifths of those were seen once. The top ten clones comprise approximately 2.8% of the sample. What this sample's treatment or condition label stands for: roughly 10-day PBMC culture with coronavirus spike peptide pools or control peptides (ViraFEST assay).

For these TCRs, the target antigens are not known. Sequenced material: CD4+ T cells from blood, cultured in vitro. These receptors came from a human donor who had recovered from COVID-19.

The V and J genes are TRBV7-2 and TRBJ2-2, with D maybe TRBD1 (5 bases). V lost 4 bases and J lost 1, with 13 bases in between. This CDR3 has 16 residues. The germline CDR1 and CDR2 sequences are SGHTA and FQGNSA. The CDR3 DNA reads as TGTGCCAGCAGCTCTATAGGGGCGCGGAACACCGGGGAGCTGTTTTTT. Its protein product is CASSSIGARNTGELFF.

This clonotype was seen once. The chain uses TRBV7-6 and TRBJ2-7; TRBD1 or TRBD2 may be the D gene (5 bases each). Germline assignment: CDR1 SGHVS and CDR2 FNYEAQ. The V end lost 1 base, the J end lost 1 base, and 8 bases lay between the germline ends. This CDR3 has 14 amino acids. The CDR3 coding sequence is TGTGCCAGCAGCTTAGTGGGGGATTCCTACGAGCAGTACTTC. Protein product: CASSLVGDSYEQYF.

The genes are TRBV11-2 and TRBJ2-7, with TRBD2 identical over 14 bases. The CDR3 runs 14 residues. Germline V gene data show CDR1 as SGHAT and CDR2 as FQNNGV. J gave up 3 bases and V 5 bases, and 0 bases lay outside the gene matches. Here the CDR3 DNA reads TGTGCCAGCAGCGGGACTAGCGGGAGCTACGAGCAGTACTTC. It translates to CASSGTSGSYEQYF.

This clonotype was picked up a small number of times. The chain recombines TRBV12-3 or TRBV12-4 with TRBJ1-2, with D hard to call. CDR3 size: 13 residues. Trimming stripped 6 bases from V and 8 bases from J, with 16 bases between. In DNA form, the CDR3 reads TGTGCCAGCAGGCCGACCATTCTCGGCGGCTACACCTTC. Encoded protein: CASRPTILGGYTF.

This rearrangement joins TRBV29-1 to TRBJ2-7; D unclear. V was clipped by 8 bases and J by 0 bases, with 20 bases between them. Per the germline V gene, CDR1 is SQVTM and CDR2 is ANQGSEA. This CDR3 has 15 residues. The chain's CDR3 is CSPRSGMTFSYEQYF. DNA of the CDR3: TGCAGCCCCCGATCAGGCATGACCTTCTCCTACGAGCAGTACTTC.

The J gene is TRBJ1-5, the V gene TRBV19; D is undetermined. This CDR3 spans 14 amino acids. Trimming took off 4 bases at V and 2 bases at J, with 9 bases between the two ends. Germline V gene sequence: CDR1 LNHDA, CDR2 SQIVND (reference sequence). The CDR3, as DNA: TGTGCCAGTAGTAGCGGTGGAGGCAATCAGCCCCAGCATTTT. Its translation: CASSSGGGNQPQHF.

In DNA form, the CDR3 reads TGTGCCATCAGTCTCGGGACAGGGGGTTACGAGCAGTACTTC. It yields the protein CAISLGTGGYEQYF. The genes are TRBV10-3 and TRBJ2-7; 11 bases are a match to TRBD1. The V and J ends lost 5 bases and 4 bases, in that order; junction bases with no gene match: 4. This CDR3 has 14 residues. Per the germline V gene, CDR1 is ENHRY and CDR2 is SYGVKD.

CDR3 DNA: TGTGCCAGCAGCCCGAGACAGGGGGCTTCCTCCTCCTATAATTCACCCCTCCACTTT. This encodes CASSPRQGASSSYNSPLHF. This chain links TRBV7-2 with TRBJ1-6; 10 positions agree with TRBD1. The junction had 10 bases not matched to a gene; V was cut back by 5 bases and J by 0 bases. CDR3 length equals 19 residues. Germline lookup yields CDR1 SGHTA and CDR2 FQGNSA.

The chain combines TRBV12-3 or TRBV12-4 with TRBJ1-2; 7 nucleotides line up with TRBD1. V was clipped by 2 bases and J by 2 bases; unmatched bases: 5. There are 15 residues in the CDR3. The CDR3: CASSLTGVPNYGYTF. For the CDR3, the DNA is TGTGCCAGCAGTTTAACAGGGGTCCCCAACTATGGCTACACCTTC.

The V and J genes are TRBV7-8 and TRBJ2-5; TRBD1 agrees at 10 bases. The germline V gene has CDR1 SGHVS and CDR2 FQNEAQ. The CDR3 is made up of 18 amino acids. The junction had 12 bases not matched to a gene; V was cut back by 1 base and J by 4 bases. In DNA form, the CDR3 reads TGTGCCAGCAGCTTAGTGTCCGACAGGGGGCTTCGAAGAGAGACCCAGTACTTC. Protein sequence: CASSLVSDRGLRRETQYF.

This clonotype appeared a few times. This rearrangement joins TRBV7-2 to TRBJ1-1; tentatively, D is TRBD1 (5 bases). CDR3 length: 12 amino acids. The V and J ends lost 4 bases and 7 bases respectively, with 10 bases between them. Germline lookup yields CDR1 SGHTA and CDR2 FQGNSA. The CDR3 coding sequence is TGTGCCAGCAGCTCGGGACGGATTGAAGCTTTCTTT. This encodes CASSSGRIEAFF.

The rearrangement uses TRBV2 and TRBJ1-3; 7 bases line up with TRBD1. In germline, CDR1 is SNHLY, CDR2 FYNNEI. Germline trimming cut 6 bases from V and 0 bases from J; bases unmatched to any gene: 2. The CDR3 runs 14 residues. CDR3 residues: CASRAGGSGNTIYF. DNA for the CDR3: TGTGCCAGCAGGGCAGGGGGCTCTGGAAACACCATATATTTT.

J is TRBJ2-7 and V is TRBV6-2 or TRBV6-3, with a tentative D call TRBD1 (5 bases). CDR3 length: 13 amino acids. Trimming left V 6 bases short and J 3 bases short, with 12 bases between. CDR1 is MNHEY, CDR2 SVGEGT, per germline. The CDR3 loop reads CASRTTDRYEQYF. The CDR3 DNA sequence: TGTGCCAGCAGAACGACAGACCGCTACGAGCAGTACTTC.

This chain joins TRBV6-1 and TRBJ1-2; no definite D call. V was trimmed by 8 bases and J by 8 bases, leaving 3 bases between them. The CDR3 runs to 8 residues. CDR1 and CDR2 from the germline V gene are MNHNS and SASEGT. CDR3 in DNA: TGTGCCAGCGGGGGCTACACCTTC. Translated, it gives CASGGYTF.

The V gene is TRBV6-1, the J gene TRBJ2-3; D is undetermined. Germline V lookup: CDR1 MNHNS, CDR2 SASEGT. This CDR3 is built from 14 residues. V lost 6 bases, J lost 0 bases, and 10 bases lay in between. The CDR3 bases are TGTGCCAGCAGCTCCACTGGTAGCACAGATACGCAGTATTTT. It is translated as CASSSTGSTDTQYF.

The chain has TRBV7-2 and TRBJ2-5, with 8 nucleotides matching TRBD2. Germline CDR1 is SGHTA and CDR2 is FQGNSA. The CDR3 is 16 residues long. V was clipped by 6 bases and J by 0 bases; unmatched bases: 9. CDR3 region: CASRASGPSYQETQYF. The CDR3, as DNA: TGTGCCAGCAGAGCTAGCGGGCCCTCCTACCAAGAGACCCAGTACTTC.

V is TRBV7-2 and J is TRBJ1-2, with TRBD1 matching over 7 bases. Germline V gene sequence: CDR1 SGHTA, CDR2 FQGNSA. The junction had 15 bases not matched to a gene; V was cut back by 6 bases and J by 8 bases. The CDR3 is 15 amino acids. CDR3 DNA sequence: TGTGCCAGCAGGCGTCCGGGACAGCCCTGGGGCGGCTACACCTTC. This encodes CASRRPGQPWGGYTF.

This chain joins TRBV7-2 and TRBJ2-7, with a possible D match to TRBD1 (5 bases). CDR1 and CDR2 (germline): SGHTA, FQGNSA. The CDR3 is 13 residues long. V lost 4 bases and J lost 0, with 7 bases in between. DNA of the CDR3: TGTGCCAGCAGCTACAGGAGCTCCTACGAGCAGTACTTC. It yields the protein CASSYRSSYEQYF.

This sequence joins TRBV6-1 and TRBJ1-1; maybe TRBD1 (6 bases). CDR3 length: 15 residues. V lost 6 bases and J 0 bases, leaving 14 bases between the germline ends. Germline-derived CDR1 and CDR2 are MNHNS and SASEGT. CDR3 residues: CASSTSGHLNTEAFF. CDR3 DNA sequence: TGTGCCAGCAGCACCTCGGGACATCTGAACACTGAAGCTTTCTTT.

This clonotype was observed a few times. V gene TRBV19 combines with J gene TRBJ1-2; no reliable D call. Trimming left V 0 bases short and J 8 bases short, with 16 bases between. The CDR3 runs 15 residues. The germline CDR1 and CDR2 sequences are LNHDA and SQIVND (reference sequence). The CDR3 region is CASSIDPAQAGGYTF. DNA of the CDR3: TGTGCCAGTAGTATAGACCCCGCCCAGGCAGGCGGCTACACCTTC.

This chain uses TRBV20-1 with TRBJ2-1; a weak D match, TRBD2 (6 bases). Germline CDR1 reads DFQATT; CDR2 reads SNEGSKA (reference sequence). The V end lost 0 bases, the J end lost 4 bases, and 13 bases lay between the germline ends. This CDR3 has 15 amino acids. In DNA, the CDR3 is TGCAGTGCTAGAGATCGGGGGATCAGGTACAATGAGCAGTTCTTC. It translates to CSARDRGIRYNEQFF.

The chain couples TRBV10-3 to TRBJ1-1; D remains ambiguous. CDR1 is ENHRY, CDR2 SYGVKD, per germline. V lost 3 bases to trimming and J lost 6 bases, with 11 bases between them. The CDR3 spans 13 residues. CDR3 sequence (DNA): TGTGCCATCAGTGATGAGTCACGGGCTGAAGCTTTCTTT. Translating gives CAISDESRAEAFF.

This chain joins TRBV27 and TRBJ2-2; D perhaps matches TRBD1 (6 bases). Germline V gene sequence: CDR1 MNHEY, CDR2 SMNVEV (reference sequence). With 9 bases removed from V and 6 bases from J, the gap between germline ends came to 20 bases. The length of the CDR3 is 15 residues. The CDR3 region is CASGRGTGSAGELFF. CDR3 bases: TGTGCCAGTGGTAGGGGTACAGGGAGCGCCGGGGAGCTGTTTTTT.

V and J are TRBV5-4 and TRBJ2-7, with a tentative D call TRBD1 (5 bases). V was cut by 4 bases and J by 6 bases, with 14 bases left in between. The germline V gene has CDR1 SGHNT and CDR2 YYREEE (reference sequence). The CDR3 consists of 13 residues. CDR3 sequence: CASSSTQGGEQYF. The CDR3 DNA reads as TGTGCCAGCAGCAGTACTCAGGGTGGCGAGCAGTACTTC.

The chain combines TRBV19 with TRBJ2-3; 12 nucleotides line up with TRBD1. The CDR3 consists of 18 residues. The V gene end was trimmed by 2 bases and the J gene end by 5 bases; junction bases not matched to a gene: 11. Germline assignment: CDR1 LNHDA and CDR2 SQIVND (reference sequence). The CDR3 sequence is CASSIPTTGTGGRDTQYF. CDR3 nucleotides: TGTGCCAGTAGTATACCCACAACCGGGACAGGGGGCAGAGATACGCAGTATTTT.

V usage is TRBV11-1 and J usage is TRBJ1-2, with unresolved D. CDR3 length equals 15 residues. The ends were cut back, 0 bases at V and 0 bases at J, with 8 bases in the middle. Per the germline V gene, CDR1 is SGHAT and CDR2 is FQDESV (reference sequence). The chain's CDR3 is CASSLAGSPNYGYTF. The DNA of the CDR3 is TGTGCCAGCAGCTTAGCAGGGAGCCCTAACTATGGCTACACCTTC.

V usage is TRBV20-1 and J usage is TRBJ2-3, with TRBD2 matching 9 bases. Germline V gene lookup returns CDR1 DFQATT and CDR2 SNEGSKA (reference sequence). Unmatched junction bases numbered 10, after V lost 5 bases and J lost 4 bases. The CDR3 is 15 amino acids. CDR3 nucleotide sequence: TGCAGTGCTCATATAGGCGGGAGGGTACCAGATACGCAGTATTTT. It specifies CSAHIGGRVPDTQYF.